These T cell receptor beta chains were read from a single sample in a study of blood T cell repertoires in COVID-19. The assay was immunoSEQ multiplex PCR, and TCRdb's table has in-frame clones only and misses some. Among under 200,000 clones listed, just over 85% were seen once. Sequencing was performed on peripheral blood. Receptors were obtained from a man in his fifties or sixties with active or convalescent COVID-19. Each CDR3 is given with its conserved first and last residue. A D gene is named only where the DNA matches it firmly. Some rows mark clone size as missing; the rest say once, few, many or name a class of expanded clone.

V	J	D	length	size	DNA	CDR3
TRBV9	TRBJ1-1	TRBD1	14	.	TGTGCCAGCAGCGCCGGGACAGCGAACACTGAAGCTTTCTTT	CASSAGTANTEAFF
TRBV9	TRBJ1-1	.	15	.	TGTGCCAGCAGCGTAGAGGGACACACGAACACTGAAGCTTTCTTT	CASSVEGHTNTEAFF
TRBV18	TRBJ1-2	TRBD1	14	.	TGTGCCAGCTCACCAAAGACAGGGGGGAATGGCTACACCTTC	CASSPKTGGNGYTF
TRBV5-1	TRBJ2-5	TRBD2	16	.	TGCGCCAGCAGCTTGGTACTAGCGGGGATCAAGGAGACCCAGTACTTC	CASSLVLAGIKETQYF
TRBV19	TRBJ2-7	TRBD1	14	.	TGTGCCAGTAGTATACAGGGGGCTGTCGACGAGCAGTACTTC	CASSIQGAVDEQYF
TRBV29-1	TRBJ2-3	.	11	.	TGCAGCGATCGGTCGTCAGATACGCAGTATTTT	CSDRSSDTQYF
TRBV6-2/TRBV6-3	TRBJ2-1	TRBD2	18	.	TGTGCCAGCAGTTACTGGACTAGCGGGATCTTCACGAACAATGAGCAGTTCTTC	CASSYWTSGIFTNNEQFF
TRBV5-6	TRBJ2-5	TRBD2	14	few	TGTGCCAGCAGCACCGGGACTACCCAAGAGACCCAGTACTTC	CASSTGTTQETQYF
TRBV7-2	TRBJ1-1	.	15	.	TGTGCCAGCAGCCTGTCTGGGGGGCGGGAGACTGAAGCTTTCTTT	CASSLSGGRETEAFF
TRBV2	TRBJ2-3	.	14	.	TGTGCCAGCAGTGAAGCGGCAGGGACAGATACGCAGTATTTT	CASSEAAGTDTQYF
TRBV20-1	TRBJ2-5	.	14	.	TGCAGTGCTAGTTCGCGGGGCGGACAAGAGACCCAGTACTTC	CSASSRGGQETQYF
TRBV5-6	TRBJ1-6	.	16	.	TGTGCCAGCAGCTTGGTTCGGGGGTACGGGAGTTCACCCCTCCACTTT	CASSLVRGYGSSPLHF
TRBV29-1	TRBJ2-1	TRBD2	15	.	TGCAGCGTCCCTGGGGGGGATGGATATAACAATGAGCAGTTCTTC	CSVPGGDGYNNEQFF
TRBV29-1	TRBJ1-2	TRBD1	14	.	TGCAGCGCGGATCCCGGGACAGGGGATGGAGGCTACACCTTC	CSADPGTGDGGYTF
TRBV7-9	TRBJ1-3	.	13	.	TGTGCCAGCAGCTTCGGGTTAGGAAACACCATATATTTT	CASSFGLGNTIYF
TRBV7-9	TRBJ2-5	TRBD1	13	once	TGTGCCAGCAGCTTTCGACAGGGAGAGACCCAGTACTTC	CASSFRQGETQYF
TRBV9	TRBJ1-2	.	14	.	TGTGCCAGCAGCAACCGGGGGTTAAGGAATGGCTACACCTTC	CASSNRGLRNGYTF
TRBV30	TRBJ2-1	.	12	.	TGTGCCTGGAGTCGAACTAGCTATGAGCAGTTCTTC	CAWSRTSYEQFF
TRBV7-7	TRBJ2-2	TRBD2	16	.	TGTGCTAGCAGCCCAGGCCGCGGGAGGGGTACCGGGGAGCTGTTTTTT	CASSPGRGRGTGELFF
TRBV7-2	TRBJ1-6	TRBD1	15	few	TGTGCCAGCAGCCGGGGACAGGGGGCGTATTCACCCCTCCACTTT	CASSRGQGAYSPLHF
TRBV19	TRBJ2-1	.	12	.	TGTGCCAGTAGTGCCCGCGGGGATGAGCAGTTCTTC	CASSARGDEQFF
TRBV6-5	TRBJ1-1	.	16	.	TGTGCCAGCAGTTACTCCCTGGCTGGCCAGAACACTGAAGCTTTCTTT	CASSYSLAGQNTEAFF
TRBV19	TRBJ1-1	.	14	.	TGTGCCAGTAAAAGAAGCATGTCGAACACTGAAGCTTTCTTT	CASKRSMSNTEAFF
TRBV13	TRBJ2-6	.	17	.	TGTGCCAGCAGCTTAGCACGGGCAGGGACTGGGGCCAACGTCCTGACTTTC	CASSLARAGTGANVLTF
TRBV27	TRBJ2-7	TRBD2	16	once	TGTGCCAGCAGTTTTTCGACTAGCGGAACTTCCTACGAGCAGTACTTC	CASSFSTSGTSYEQYF
TRBV11-1	TRBJ2-7	TRBD1	15	.	TGTGCCAGCAGCACCGGGACAGGGAGGGATGGCGAGCAGTACTTC	CASSTGTGRDGEQYF
TRBV19	TRBJ1-5	.	13	few	TGTGCCAGCGGGGCGGGGATGGGTCAGCCCCAGCATTTT	CASGAGMGQPQHF
TRBV10-3	TRBJ1-5	.	13	.	TGTGCCATCAGTACAGACAGTCGGCAGCCCCAGCATTTT	CAISTDSRQPQHF
TRBV13	TRBJ1-3	.	13	.	TGTGCCAGCAGCATTAACAGAGGAAACACCATATATTTT	CASSINRGNTIYF
TRBV5-6	TRBJ1-6	TRBD1	14	once	TGTGCCAGCAGCCGGACAGGTCTTAATTCACCCCTCCACTTT	CASSRTGLNSPLHF
TRBV7-9	TRBJ1-2	TRBD1	14	.	TGTGCCAGCAGTTCCCGGGACAGGGACTATGGCTACACCTTC	CASSSRDRDYGYTF
TRBV15	TRBJ1-6	.	13	.	TGTGCCACCAGCAGATCCGACTCTTCACCCCTCCACTTT	CATSRSDSSPLHF
TRBV6-1	TRBJ2-7	TRBD1	13	.	TGTGCCAGCAGTGGGACAGGGGGCACCGAGCAGTACTTC	CASSGTGGTEQYF
TRBV5-1	TRBJ1-2	.	16	.	TGCGCCAGCAGCATGGCCCTTCGGAGCTACAACTATGGCTACACCTTC	CASSMALRSYNYGYTF
TRBV7-9	TRBJ1-1	.	16	few	TGTGCCAGCAGTACTGATACCGGGACAAGGAACACTGAAGCTTTCTTT	CASSTDTGTRNTEAFF
TRBV10-3	TRBJ2-5	TRBD1	14	.	TGTGCCATCAGTGAACAGGGGGGCCAAGAGACCCAGTACTTC	CAISEQGGQETQYF
TRBV7-8	TRBJ1-2	.	13	few	TGTGCCAGCAGCTTAGCGGGGGAGGGAGGCTACACCTTC	CASSLAGEGGYTF
TRBV7-9	TRBJ2-7	TRBD2	11	.	TGTGCCAGTTCCCCCGGGGGGGGAATTTACTTC	CASSPGGGIYF
TRBV6-2/TRBV6-3	TRBJ2-7	TRBD1	16	few	TGTGCCAGCAGTAATCCCGACAGGGCCGAGACCTACGAGCAGTACTTC	CASSNPDRAETYEQYF
TRBV6-4	TRBJ2-7	.	14	.	TGTGCCAGCAGCACCCATTGGGGCCCTTACGAGCAGTACTTC	CASSTHWGPYEQYF
TRBV5-6	TRBJ1-1	.	14	few	TGTGCCAGCAGCTTGTATTCCGTGAACACTGAAGCTTTCTTT	CASSLYSVNTEAFF
TRBV6-5	TRBJ2-4	TRBD2	13	.	TGTGCCAGCCAACCGGGAGGAGAAAACATTCAGTACTTC	CASQPGGENIQYF
TRBV10-3	TRBJ2-1	TRBD2	16	.	TGTGCCATCAGTGGGACTAGCGGGGGGGCCTACAATGAGCAGTTCTTC	CAISGTSGGAYNEQFF
TRBV5-5	TRBJ1-5	TRBD1	16	.	TGTGCCAGCAGCTTGGGGACAGGGGGACCGGGTCAGCCCCAGCATTTT	CASSLGTGGPGQPQHF
TRBV6-5	TRBJ2-7	TRBD1	12	few	TGTGCCAGCAGGACAGGGGTGAGGGAGCAGTACTTC	CASRTGVREQYF
TRBV24-1	TRBJ1-5	TRBD1	15	.	TGTGCCACCAGTGTGGGGACAGGAGGGTCTCAGCCCCAGCATTTT	CATSVGTGGSQPQHF
TRBV6-5	TRBJ2-7	TRBD1	14	.	TGTGCCAGCAGTTCACCGGGACAGCCCAGCCAGCAGTACTTC	CASSSPGQPSQQYF
TRBV4-2	TRBJ1-6	TRBD1	15	.	TGTGCCAGCAGCCGCTCCGGGACAGGGAATTCACCCCTCCACTTT	CASSRSGTGNSPLHF
TRBV4-1	TRBJ1-6	.	15	.	TGCGCCAGCAGCCAAGCAGGTTCTTACAATTCACCCCTCCACTTT	CASSQAGSYNSPLHF
TRBV5-4	TRBJ2-3	.	15	.	TGTGCCAGCACCCCCCGACGGGATTTCGCAGATACGCAGTATTTT	CASTPRRDFADTQYF
TRBV9	TRBJ2-1	TRBD2	16	.	TGTGCCAGCAGCCCCCTCAGCGGGAGCTCCTACAATGAGCAGTTCTTC	CASSPLSGSSYNEQFF
TRBV7-9	TRBJ2-1	TRBD2	16	.	TGTGCCAGCAGCAGCCCCGGGAGGACGATCCACAATGAGCAGTTCTTC	CASSSPGRTIHNEQFF
TRBV19	TRBJ2-2	TRBD2	15	.	TGTGCCAGTCACGAAGCGGGAGGAGTTACCGGGGAGCTGTTTTTT	CASHEAGGVTGELFF
TRBV5-1	TRBJ2-3	TRBD2	15	once	TGCGCCAGCAGCACCACGGGGGGGAGCACAGATACGCAGTATTTT	CASSTTGGSTDTQYF
TRBV5-5	TRBJ1-3	.	15	.	TGTGCCAGCAGCCAGGCCAGGTCTGGCGGAAACACCATATATTTT	CASSQARSGGNTIYF